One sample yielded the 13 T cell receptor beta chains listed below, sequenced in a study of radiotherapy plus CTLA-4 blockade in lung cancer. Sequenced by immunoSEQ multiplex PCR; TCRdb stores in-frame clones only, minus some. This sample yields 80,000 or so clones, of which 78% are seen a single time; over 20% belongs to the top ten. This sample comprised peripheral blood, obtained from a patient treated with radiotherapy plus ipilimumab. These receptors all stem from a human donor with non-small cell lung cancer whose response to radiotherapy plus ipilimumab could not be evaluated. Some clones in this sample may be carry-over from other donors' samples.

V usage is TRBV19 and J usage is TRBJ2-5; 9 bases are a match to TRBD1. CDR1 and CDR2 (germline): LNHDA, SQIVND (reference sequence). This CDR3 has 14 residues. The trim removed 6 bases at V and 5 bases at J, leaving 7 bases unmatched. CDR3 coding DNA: TGTGCCAGTAGCTACAGGGGGCAGGGGGAGACCCAGTACTTC. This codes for CASSYRGQGETQYF.

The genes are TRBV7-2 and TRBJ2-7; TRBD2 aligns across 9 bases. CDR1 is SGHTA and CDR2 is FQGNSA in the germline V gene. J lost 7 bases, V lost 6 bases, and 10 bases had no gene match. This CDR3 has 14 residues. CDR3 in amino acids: CASRIAGGRPEQYF. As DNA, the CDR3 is TGTGCCAGCAGGATCGCGGGGGGGCGGCCAGAGCAGTACTTC.

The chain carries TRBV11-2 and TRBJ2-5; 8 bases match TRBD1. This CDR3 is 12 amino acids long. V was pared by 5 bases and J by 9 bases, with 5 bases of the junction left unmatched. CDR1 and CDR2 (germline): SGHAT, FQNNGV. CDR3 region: CASSPTGEAQYF. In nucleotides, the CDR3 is TGTGCCAGCAGCCCGACAGGGGAGGCCCAGTACTTC.

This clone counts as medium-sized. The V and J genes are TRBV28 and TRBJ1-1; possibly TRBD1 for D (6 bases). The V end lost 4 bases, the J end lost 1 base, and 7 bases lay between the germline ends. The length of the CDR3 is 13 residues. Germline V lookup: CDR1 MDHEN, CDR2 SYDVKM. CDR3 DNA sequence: TGTGCCAGCAGTTGGGACACGAACACTGAAGCTTTCTTT. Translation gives CASSWDTNTEAFF.

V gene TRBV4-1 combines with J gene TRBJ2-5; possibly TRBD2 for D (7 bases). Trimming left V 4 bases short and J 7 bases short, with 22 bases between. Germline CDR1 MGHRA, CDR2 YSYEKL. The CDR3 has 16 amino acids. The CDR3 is CASSLPPAGAVVTQYF. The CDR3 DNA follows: TGCGCCAGCAGCCTTCCCCCTGCGGGGGCGGTGGTGACCCAGTACTTC.

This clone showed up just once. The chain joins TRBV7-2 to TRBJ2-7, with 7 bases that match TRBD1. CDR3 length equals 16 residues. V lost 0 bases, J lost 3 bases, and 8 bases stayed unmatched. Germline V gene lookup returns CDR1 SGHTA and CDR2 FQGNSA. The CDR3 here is CASSLAEGAGLYEQYF. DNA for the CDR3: TGTGCCAGCAGCTTAGCCGAGGGGGCCGGCCTCTACGAGCAGTACTTC.

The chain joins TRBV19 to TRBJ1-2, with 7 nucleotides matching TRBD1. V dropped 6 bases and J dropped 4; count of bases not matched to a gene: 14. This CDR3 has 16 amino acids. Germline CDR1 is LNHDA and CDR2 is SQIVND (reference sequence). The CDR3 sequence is CASRPGDGQGVYGYTF. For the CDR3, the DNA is TGTGCCAGTAGGCCCGGTGATGGGCAGGGGGTCTATGGCTACACCTTC.

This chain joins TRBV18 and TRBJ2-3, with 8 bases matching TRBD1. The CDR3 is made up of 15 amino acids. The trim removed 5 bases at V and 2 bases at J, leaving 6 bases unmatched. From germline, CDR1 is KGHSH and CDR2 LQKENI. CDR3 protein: CASSSGQGPTDTQYF. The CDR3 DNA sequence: TGTGCCAGCTCAAGCGGACAGGGACCCACAGATACGCAGTATTTT.

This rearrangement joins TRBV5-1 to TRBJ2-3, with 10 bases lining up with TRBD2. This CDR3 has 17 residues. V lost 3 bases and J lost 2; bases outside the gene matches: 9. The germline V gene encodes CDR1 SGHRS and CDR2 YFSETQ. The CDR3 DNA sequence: TGCGCCAGCAGCTCCCTCCTAGCGGGGGCCCCCACAGATACGCAGTATTTT. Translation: CASSSLLAGAPTDTQYF. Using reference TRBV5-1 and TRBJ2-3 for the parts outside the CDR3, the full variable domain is KAGVTQTPRYLIKTRGQQVTLSCSPISGHRSVSWYQQTPGQGLQFLFEYFSETQRNKGNFPGRFSGRQFSNSRSEMNVSTLELGDSALYLCASSSLLAGAPTDTQYFGPGTRLTVL.

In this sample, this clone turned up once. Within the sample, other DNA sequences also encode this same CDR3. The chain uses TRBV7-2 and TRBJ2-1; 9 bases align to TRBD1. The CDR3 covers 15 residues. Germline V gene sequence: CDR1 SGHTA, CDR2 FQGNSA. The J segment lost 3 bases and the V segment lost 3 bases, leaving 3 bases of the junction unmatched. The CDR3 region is CASSLGQGNYNEQFF. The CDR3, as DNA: TGTGCCAGCAGCTTGGGACAGGGAAACTACAATGAGCAGTTCTTC.

In nucleotides, the CDR3 is TGTGCCACCAGCAGAGGGGCCCAGGGAAGCAATGAGCAGTTCTTC. This codes for CATSRGAQGSNEQFF. This chain links TRBV15 with TRBJ2-1, with TRBD1 as a possible D gene (5 bases). Per the germline V gene, CDR1 is LNHNV and CDR2 is YYDKDF (reference sequence). V lost 1 base, J lost 6 bases, and 13 bases lay in between. The CDR3 contains 15 residues.

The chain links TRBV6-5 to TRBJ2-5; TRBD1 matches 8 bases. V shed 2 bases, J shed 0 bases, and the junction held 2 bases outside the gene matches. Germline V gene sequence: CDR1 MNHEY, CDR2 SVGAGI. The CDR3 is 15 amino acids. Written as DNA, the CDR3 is TGTGCCAGCAGTTACGGGGGACAGGACCAAGAGACCCAGTACTTC. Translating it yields CASSYGGQDQETQYF.

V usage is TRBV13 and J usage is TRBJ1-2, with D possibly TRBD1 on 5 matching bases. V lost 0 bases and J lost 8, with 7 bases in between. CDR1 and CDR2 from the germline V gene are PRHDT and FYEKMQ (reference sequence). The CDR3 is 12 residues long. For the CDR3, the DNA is TGTGCCAGCAGCTTAGGCTCAGGGGGCTACACCTTC. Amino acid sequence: CASSLGSGGYTF. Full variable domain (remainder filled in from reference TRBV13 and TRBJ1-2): AAGVIQSPRHLIKEKRETATLKCYPIPRHDTVYWYQQGPGQDPQFLISFYEKMQSDKGSIPDRFSAQQFSDYHSELNMSSLELGDSALYFCASSLGSGGYTFGSGTRLTVV.